This entry features one TCR beta chain sequence. Its antigen has not been determined. No base quality information exists; no much larger clone differs at one position. This specimen comes from a study of blood T cell repertoires in COVID-19 (dated by TCRdb to about 2020). Study-level background: Samples covering the acute and convalescent phases of COVID-19 were provided by collaborators in the United States, Italy and Spain. Nearly every sample came with metadata listing a de-identified subject ID, COVID-19 status, age in years and sex. Deeply sampled blood TCRbeta repertoires from subjects exposed to, actively infected with, or recovered from COVID-19 were included in the dataset. The material from the prospective study consisted of cDNA or gDNA derived from T cells, B-cell-depleted T cells, or PBMCs. Where available, HLA class I and class II types were taken from metadata supplied by the sample provider and were not determined by assay-based typing. The repertoires were made available in a free public database intended to serve as a resource for research on the immune response to SARS-CoV-2. The samples were drawn from two sources: the first 160 participants of the ongoing ImmuneRACE study, and 950 to 1,500 subjects contributed by 6 global collaborators. What the research found in general, with its limitations: The quantity of clinical and demographic metadata differed by source and by participant and was supplied without curation.

TCRbeta CDR3 regions were amplified from genomic DNA using the immunoSEQ Assay, a bias-controlled multiplex PCR. In the source study's methods: Within the assay, amplification of reference gene primers was used to estimate how many nucleated cells each sample contained. To quantify the absolute abundance of each unique TCRbeta CDR3 rearrangement, sequence reads were collapsed and filtered. For each sample, productive Simpson clonality was calculated as the square root of Simpson's diversity index across productive rearrangements. Imported from immuneACCESS, the table was reduced by TCRdb to in-frame sequences with V and J called. These copies leave out some clones; in studies compared against another copy, an unresolved V gene accounts for under half, and the cause of the remainder is not known. That table supplies the V and J calls and clone size; D and trimming were determined from the DNA. The sample table lists about 160,000 clones, approximately 81% of them with a count of one. The top ten constitute about 3% of the sample.

Whole blood was collected in K2EDTA tubes by collaborating institutions according to the institutions' own protocols. For TCRbeta analysis, collaborators shipped samples in one of three forms: frozen whole blood, isolated PBMCs, or DNA extracted from either of those sample types. From the cysteine through the phenylalanine, the CDR3 covers 16 amino acids. The retained sequence is limited to the CDR3, 48 bases, with the frame set at the first base. In the germline V gene (reference sequence), CDR1 corresponds to LNHNV and CDR2 to YYDKDF. Trimming takes 5 bases from V and 6 bases from J, and the germline ends sit 17 bases apart.

This receptor was obtained from a human donor with acute or convalescent COVID-19. The donor label of this sample is uncertain. Specimen: peripheral blood. The sequence links TRBV15 to TRBJ1-6; perhaps TRBD1 is the D gene, with 6 bases matching. In nucleotide form, the sequence is TGTGCCACCAGCGCATTAAACCGACAGGCTAATTCACCCCTCCACTTT. It translates as CATSALNRQANSPLHF.